Presented here are 7 T cell receptor beta chains from one specimen sequenced in a study of shared clonotypes between healthy human individuals. Sequencing used immunoSEQ multiplex PCR; TCRdb keeps in-frame clones, though not all of them. This table holds roughly 1,100,000 clones, more than 65% found once. The sample taken for sequencing was memory CD4+ T cells sorted from blood. Regarding subset: CD45RA-negative fraction. The receptors come from a man aged 18 to 30 in good health.

This clone was recorded only once. The J gene is TRBJ2-1, the V gene TRBV9; TRBD2 matches 7 bases. J lost 4 bases, V lost 7 bases, and 11 bases had no gene match. Germline assignment: CDR1 SGDLS and CDR2 YYNGEE. This CDR3 is 15 amino acids long. The CDR3 sequence: CASGGLPDQYNEQFF. CDR3 DNA sequence: TGTGCCAGCGGGGGACTACCGGACCAATACAATGAGCAGTTCTTC.

This sequence joins TRBV10-3 and TRBJ2-1; 9 bases align to TRBD2. The CDR3 consists of 14 residues. V lost 3 bases and J lost 8; bases outside the gene matches: 5. Germline V gene sequence: CDR1 ENHRY, CDR2 SYGVKD. The CDR3 coding sequence is TGTGCCATCAGTGACAGCGGGAGGCGTCATGAGCAGTTCTTC. This translates into CAISDSGRRHEQFF.

The V gene is TRBV9, the J gene TRBJ2-5, with D unresolved. Trimming removed 5 bases at V and 1 base at J, with 9 bases between. CDR1 and CDR2 from the germline V gene are SGDLS and YYNGEE. The CDR3 totals 13 residues. CDR3 region: CASSPNLQETQYF. The CDR3 DNA is TGTGCCAGCAGTCCCAATCTCCAAGAGACCCAGTACTTC.

V and J are TRBV15 and TRBJ1-5; 10 bases match TRBD1. Germline CDR1 reads LNHNV; CDR2 reads YYDKDF (reference sequence). The V segment lost 8 bases and the J segment 6 bases; nucleotides outside the gene matches: 7. CDR3 length: 14 amino acids. The chain's CDR3 is CATEGQGGSQPQHF. For the CDR3, the DNA is TGTGCCACCGAAGGACAGGGGGGAAGTCAGCCCCAGCATTTT.

As concerns this clone: Other DNA sequences of this sample code for an identical CDR3. This rearrangement joins TRBV5-6 to TRBJ1-1; TRBD1 matches at 9 bases. The CDR3 covers 13 residues. Germline CDR1 SGHDT, CDR2 YYEEEE. The junction had 4 bases not matched to a gene; V was cut back by 3 bases and J by 7 bases. The CDR3 loop is CASSWDRADEAFF. The CDR3 nucleotides read TGTGCCAGCAGCTGGGACAGGGCAGATGAAGCTTTCTTT.

The chain has TRBV5-1 and TRBJ2-3; no clear D. Germline V gene data show CDR1 as SGHRS and CDR2 as YFSETQ. Trimming pared 0 bases from V and 1 base from J, leaving 12 bases between. The CDR3 loop spans 16 amino acids. CDR3 sequence: CASSLVLMVGTDTQYF. DNA for the CDR3: TGCGCCAGCAGCTTGGTATTGATGGTAGGCACAGATACGCAGTATTTT.

The gene calls are TRBV2 and TRBJ2-7, with 8 bases aligning to TRBD1. Germline-derived CDR1 and CDR2 are SNHLY and FYNNEI. This CDR3 comprises 15 residues. J lost 3 bases, V lost 6 bases, and 10 bases had no gene match. CDR3 region: CASRQTSTGVYEQYF. Here the CDR3 DNA reads TGTGCCAGCAGACAAACCTCGACAGGGGTCTACGAGCAGTACTTC.